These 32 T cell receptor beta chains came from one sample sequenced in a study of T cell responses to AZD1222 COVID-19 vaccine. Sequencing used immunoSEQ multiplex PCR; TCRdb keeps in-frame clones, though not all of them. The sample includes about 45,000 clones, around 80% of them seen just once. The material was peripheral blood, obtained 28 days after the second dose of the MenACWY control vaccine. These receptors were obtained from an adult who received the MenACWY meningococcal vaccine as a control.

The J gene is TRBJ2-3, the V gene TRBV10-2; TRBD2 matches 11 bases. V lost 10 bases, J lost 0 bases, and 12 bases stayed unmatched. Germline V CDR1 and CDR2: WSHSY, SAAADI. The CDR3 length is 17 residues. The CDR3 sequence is CATLTPSGGRSTDTQYF. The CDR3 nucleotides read TGCGCCACCCTTACGCCTAGCGGGGGGCGGAGCACAGATACGCAGTATTTT.

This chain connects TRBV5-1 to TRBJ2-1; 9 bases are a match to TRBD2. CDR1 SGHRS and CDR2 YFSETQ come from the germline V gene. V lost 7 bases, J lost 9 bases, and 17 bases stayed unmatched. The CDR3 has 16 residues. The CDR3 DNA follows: TGCGCCAGCGGTACAAATGATGCGGGGGGGCCGCGTGAGCAGTTCTTC. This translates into CASGTNDAGGPREQFF.

The CDR3 loop is CASSWVLGGRHEQYF. The CDR3 nucleotides are TGTGCCAGCAGTTGGGTCCTGGGGGGCAGACACGAGCAGTACTTC. The chain is built from TRBV28 and TRBJ2-7; D may correspond to TRBD1 or TRBD2 (6 bases each). This CDR3 spans 15 amino acids. V dropped 4 bases and J dropped 5 bases, with 18 bases sitting between them. Germline V gene sequence: CDR1 MDHEN, CDR2 SYDVKM.

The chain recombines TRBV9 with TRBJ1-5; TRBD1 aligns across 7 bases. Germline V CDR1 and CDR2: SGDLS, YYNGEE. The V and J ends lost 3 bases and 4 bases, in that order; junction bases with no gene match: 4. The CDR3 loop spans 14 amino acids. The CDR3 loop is CASSAGTVNQPQHF. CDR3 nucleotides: TGTGCCAGCAGCGCAGGGACAGTAAATCAGCCCCAGCATTTT.

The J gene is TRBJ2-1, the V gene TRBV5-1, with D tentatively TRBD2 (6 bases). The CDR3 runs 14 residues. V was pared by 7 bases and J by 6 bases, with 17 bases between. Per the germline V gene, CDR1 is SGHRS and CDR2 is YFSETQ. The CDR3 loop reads CASGPEWGGNEQFF. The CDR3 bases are TGCGCCAGCGGCCCAGAATGGGGAGGCAATGAGCAGTTCTTC.

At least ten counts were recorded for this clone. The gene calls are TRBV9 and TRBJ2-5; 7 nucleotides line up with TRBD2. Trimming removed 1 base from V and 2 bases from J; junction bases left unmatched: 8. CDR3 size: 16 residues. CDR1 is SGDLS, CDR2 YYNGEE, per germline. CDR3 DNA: TGTGCCAGCAGCGTATTCCCTAGCGGTATTCAAGAGACCCAGTACTTC. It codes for CASSVFPSGIQETQYF.

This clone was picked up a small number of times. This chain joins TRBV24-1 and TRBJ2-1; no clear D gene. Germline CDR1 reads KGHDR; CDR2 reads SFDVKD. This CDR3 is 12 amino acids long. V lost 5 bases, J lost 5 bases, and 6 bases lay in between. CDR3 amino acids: CATSVGDNEQFF. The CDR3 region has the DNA TGTGCCACCAGTGTTGGTGACAATGAGCAGTTCTTC.

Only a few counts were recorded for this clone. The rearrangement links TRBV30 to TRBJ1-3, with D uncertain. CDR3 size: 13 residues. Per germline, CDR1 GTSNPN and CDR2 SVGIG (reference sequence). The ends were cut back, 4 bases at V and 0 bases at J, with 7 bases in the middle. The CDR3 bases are TGTGCCTGGACGCGGGCCTCTGGAAACACCATATATTTT. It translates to CAWTRASGNTIYF.

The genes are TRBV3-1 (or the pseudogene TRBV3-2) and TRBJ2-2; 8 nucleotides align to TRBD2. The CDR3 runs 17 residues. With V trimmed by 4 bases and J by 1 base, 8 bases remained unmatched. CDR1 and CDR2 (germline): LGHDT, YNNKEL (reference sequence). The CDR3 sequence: CASSPKGSGGNTGELFF. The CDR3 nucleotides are TGTGCCAGCAGCCCTAAGGGGAGCGGGGGGAACACCGGGGAGCTGTTTTTT.

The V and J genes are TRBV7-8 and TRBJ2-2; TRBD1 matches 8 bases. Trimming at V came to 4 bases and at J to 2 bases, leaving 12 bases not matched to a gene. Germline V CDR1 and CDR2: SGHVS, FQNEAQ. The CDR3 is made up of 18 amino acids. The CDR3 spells CASSSPGGRGQNTGELFF. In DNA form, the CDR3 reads TGTGCCAGCAGCTCTCCAGGGGGCAGGGGGCAAAACACCGGGGAGCTGTTTTTT.

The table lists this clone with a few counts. The CDR3 DNA reads as TGTGCCAGCAGCTTGGGGGACAGGGCTTTCTTCTATGGCTACACCTTC. Translating it yields CASSLGDRAFFYGYTF. V usage is TRBV7-8 and J usage is TRBJ1-2; 9 bases map to TRBD1. This CDR3 is 16 amino acids long. J gave up 4 bases and V 3 bases, and 9 bases lay outside the gene matches. Per germline, CDR1 SGHVS and CDR2 FQNEAQ.

The CDR3, as DNA: TGTGCCAGCAGTTTACTCCGAACAGGGGTGAACACTGAAGCTTTCTTT. Protein product: CASSLLRTGVNTEAFF. The V call is TRBV27, the J call TRBJ1-1, with 7 bases fitting TRBD1. Germline lookup yields CDR1 MNHEY and CDR2 SMNVEV (reference sequence). The J segment lost 0 bases and the V segment lost 2 bases, leaving 6 bases of the junction unmatched. The CDR3 loop spans 16 amino acids.

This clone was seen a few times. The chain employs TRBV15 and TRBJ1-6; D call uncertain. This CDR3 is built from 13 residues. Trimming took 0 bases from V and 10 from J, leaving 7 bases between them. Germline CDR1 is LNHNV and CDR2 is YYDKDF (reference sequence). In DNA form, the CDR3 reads TGTGCCACCAGCAGAGACGAAGGGTCACCCCTCCACTTT. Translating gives CATSRDEGSPLHF.

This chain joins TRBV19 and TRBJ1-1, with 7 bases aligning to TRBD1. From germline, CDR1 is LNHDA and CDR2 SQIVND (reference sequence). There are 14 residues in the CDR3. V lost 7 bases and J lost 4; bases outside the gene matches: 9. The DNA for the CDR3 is TGTGCCAGTAACACGAGGGGACAGACCACTGAAGCTTTCTTT. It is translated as CASNTRGQTTEAFF.

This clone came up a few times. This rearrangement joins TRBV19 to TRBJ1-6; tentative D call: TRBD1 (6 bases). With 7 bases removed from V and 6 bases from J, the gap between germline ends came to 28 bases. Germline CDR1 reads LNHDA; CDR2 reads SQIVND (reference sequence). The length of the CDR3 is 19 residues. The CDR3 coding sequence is TGTGCCAGTACCCCTCAGGGCGGCCAGGGGTGGGGGGGTAATTCACCCCTCCACTTT. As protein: CASTPQGGQGWGGNSPLHF.

The CDR3 sequence is CATRTAGNQPQHF. The DNA for the CDR3 is TGTGCCACCAGGACCGCTGGCAATCAGCCCCAGCATTTT. The chain combines TRBV6-5 with TRBJ1-5; D is unresolved. V was trimmed by 10 bases and J by 2 bases, leaving 12 bases between them. The CDR3 covers 13 residues. From germline, CDR1 is MNHEY and CDR2 SVGAGI.

In nucleotides, the CDR3 is TGTGCCAGCAGTGCTTATCTAGTGACCAATGAGCAGTTCTTC. Its protein product is CASSAYLVTNEQFF. J is TRBJ2-1 and V is TRBV2; D gene uncertain. This CDR3 is 14 amino acids long. Germline CDR1 SNHLY, CDR2 FYNNEI. The V end lost 4 bases, the J end lost 6 bases, and 13 bases lay between the germline ends.

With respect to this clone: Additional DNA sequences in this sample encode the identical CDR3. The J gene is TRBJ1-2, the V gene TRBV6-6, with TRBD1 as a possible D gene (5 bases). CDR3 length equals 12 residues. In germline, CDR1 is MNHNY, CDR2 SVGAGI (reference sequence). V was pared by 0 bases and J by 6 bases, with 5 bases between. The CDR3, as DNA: TGTGCCAGCAGTTACTCGGGGGATGGCTACACCTTC. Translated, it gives CASSYSGDGYTF.

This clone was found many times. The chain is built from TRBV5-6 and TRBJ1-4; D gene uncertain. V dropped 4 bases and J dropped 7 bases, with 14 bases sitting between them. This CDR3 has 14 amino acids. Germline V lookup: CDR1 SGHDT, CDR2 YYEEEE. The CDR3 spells CASSVLGEGEKLFF. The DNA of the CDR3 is TGTGCCAGCAGCGTCCTGGGCGAAGGTGAAAAACTGTTTTTT.

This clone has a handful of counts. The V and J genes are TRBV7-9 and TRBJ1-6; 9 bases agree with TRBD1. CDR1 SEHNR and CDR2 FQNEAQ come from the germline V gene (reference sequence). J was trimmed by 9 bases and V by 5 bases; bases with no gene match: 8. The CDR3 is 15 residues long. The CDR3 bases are TGTGCCAGCAGCGTAAAGGGACAGGGACCTTCACCCCTCCACTTT. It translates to CASSVKGQGPSPLHF.

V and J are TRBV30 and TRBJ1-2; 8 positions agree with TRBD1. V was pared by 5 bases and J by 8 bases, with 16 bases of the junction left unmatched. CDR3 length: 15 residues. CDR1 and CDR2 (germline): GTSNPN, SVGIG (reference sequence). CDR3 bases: TGTGCCTGGGGCCCTAGGACAGGGCTCCGGGAGGGCTACACCTTC. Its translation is CAWGPRTGLREGYTF.

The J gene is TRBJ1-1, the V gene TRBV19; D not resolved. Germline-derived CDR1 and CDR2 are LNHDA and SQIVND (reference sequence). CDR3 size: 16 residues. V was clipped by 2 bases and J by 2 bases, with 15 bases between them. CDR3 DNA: TGTGCCAGTAGTATAAAGGGAGTTCTTGCCAACACTGAAGCTTTCTTT. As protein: CASSIKGVLANTEAFF.

The CDR3 nucleotides are TGTGCCAGCTCACTCAGGGGAGGAGAGCGTGAAAAACTGTTTTTT. Translated: CASSLRGGEREKLFF. V gene TRBV18 combines with J gene TRBJ1-4, with a weak D call TRBD1 (6 bases). Germline lookup yields CDR1 KGHSH and CDR2 LQKENI. This CDR3 region has 15 residues. V dropped 4 bases and J dropped 7 bases, with 16 bases sitting between them.

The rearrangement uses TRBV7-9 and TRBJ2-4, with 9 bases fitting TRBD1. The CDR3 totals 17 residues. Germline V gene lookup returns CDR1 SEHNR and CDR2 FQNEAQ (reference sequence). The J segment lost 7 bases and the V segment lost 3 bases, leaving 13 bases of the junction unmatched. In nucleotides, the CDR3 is TGTGCCAGCAGCTTTACACCGGGACAGGGAACTTTTAACATTCAGTACTTC. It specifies CASSFTPGQGTFNIQYF.

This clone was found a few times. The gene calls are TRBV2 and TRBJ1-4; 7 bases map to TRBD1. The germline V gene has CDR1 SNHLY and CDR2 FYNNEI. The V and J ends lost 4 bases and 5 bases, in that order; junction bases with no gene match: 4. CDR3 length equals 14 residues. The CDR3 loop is CASSAETGNEKLFF. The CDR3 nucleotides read TGTGCCAGCAGTGCGGAGACAGGGAATGAAAAACTGTTTTTT.

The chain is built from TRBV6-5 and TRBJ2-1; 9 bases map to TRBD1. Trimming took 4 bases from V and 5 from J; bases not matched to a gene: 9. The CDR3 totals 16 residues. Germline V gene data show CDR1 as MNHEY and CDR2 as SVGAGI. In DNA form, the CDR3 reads TGTGCCAGCAGTTCCTCGGGGACAGGGAACAACAATGAGCAGTTCTTC. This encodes CASSSSGTGNNNEQFF.

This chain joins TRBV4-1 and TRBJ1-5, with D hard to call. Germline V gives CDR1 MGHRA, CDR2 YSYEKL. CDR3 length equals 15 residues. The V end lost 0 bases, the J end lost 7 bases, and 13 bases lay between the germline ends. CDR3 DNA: TGCGCCAGCAGCCAAGACGGCGGGGTAGGACAGCCCCAGCATTTT. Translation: CASSQDGGVGQPQHF.

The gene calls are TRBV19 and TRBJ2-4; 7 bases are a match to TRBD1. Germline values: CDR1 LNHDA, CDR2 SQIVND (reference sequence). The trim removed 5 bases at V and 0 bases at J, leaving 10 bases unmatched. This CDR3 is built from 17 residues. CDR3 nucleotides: TGTGCCAGTAGTCCGGAGACAGGGCCTCTAGCCAAAAACATTCAGTACTTC. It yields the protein CASSPETGPLAKNIQYF. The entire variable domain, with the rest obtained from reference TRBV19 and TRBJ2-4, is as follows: DGGITQSPKYLFRKEGQNVTLSCEQNLNHDAMYWYRQDPGQGLRLIYYSQIVNDFQKGDIAEGYSVSREKKESFPLTVTSAQKNPTAFYLCASSPETGPLAKNIQYFGAGTRLSVL.

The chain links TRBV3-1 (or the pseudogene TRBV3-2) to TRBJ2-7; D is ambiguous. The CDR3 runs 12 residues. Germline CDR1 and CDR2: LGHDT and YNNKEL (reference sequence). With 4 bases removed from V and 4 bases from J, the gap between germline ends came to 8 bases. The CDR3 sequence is CASSRHPYEQYF. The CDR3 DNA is TGTGCCAGCAGCCGCCATCCTTACGAGCAGTACTTC.

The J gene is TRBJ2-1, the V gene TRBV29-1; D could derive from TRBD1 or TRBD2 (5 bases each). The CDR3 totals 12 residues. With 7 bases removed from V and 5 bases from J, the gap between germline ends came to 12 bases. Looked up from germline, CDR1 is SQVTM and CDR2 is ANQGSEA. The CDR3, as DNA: TGCAGCGGGGGGAGTTCGGACAATGAGCAGTTCTTC. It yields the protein CSGGSSDNEQFF.

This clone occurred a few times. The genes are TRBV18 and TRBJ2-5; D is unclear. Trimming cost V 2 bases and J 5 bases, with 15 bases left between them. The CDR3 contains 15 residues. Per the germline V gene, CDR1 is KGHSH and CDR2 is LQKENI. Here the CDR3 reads CASSPSPRLGETQYF. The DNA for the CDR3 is TGTGCCAGCTCACCAAGTCCGCGCCTGGGGGAGACCCAGTACTTC.

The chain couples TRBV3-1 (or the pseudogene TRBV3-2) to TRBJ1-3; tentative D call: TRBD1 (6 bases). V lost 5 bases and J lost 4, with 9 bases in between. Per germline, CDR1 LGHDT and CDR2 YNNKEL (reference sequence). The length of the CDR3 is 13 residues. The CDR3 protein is CASSRDNGNTIYF. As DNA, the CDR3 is TGTGCCAGCAGCAGGGACAACGGAAACACCATATATTTT.